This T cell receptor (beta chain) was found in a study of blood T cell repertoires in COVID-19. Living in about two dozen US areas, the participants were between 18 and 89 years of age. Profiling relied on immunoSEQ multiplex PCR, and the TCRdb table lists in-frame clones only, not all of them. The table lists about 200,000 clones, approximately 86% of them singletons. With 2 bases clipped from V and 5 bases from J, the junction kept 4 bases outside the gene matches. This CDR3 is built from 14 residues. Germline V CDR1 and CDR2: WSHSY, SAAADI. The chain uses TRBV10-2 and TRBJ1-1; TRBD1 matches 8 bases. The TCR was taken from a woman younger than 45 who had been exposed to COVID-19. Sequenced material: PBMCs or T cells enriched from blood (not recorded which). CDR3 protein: CASSEGQGGTEAFF. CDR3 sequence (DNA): TGCGCCAGCAGTGAGGGACAGGGAGGGACTGAAGCTTTCTTT.